This entry is about one T cell receptor (beta chain). The table came from immunoSEQ multiplex PCR; TCRdb's copy has only in-frame clones and leaves some out. The table includes approximately 210,000 clones, 80% to 90% detected once. The record originates from a study of blood T cell repertoires in COVID-19. Turning to the study itself: Sample material is recorded as cDNA or gDNA derived from T cells, B-cell-depleted T cells, or PBMCs.

The origin of this receptor is a woman between 35 and 50 years old with active or convalescent COVID-19. The sample taken for sequencing was peripheral blood.

CDR3 DNA: TGTGCCAGCAGCCCGGGACAGGGAGATAATTCACCCCTCCACTTT. Its translation: CASSPGQGDNSPLHF. The chain links TRBV28 to TRBJ1-6, with 9 bases lining up with TRBD1. Losses at the gene ends were 6 bases for V and 5 bases for J; bases not matched to a gene: 5. Germline assignment: CDR1 MDHEN and CDR2 SYDVKM. The CDR3 is 15 amino acids. The variable domain in full, completed from reference TRBV28 and TRBJ1-6, reads DVKVTQSSRYLVKRTGEKVFLECVQDMDHENMFWYRQDPGLGLRLIYFSYDVKMKEKGDIPEGYSVSREKKERFSLILESASTNQTSMYLCASSPGQGDNSPLHFGNGTRLTVT.